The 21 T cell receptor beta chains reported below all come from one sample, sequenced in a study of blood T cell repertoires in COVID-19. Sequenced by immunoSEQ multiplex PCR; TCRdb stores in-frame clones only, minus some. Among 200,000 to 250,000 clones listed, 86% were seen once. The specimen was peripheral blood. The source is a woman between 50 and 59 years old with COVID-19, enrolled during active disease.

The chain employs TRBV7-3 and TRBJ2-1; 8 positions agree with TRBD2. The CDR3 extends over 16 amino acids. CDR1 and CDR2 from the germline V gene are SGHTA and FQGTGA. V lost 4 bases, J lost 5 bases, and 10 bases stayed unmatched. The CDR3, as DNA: TGTGCCAGCAGCTCATCCGGCGGAGCGGGGGACAATGAGCAGTTCTTC. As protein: CASSSSGGAGDNEQFF.

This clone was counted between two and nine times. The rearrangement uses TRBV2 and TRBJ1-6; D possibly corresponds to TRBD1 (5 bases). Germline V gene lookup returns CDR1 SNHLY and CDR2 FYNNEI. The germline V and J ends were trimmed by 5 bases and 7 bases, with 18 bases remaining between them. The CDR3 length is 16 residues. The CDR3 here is CASSPRLTETNSPLHF. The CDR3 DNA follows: TGTGCCAGCAGTCCCCGTTTGACAGAAACGAATTCACCCCTCCACTTT.

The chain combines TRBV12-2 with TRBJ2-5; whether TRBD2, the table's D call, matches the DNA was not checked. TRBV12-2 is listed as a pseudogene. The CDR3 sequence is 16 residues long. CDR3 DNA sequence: TGTGCAAGTCGCCCGGGGCTAGCGGGGCTGGGAGAGACCCAGTACTTC. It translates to CASRPGLAGLGETQYF.

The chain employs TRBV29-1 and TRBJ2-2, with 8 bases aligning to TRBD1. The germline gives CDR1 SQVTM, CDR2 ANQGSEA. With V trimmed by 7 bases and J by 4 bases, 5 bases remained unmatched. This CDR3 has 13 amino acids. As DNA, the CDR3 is TGCAGCGCGAGCGGACAGGGCACCGGGGAGCTGTTTTTT. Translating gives CSASGQGTGELFF.

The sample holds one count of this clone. CDR3 amino acids: CASSYSKVRGSEAFF. The CDR3 DNA reads as TGTGCCAGCAGTTACTCGAAGGTTCGGGGATCTGAAGCTTTCTTT. The chain joins TRBV6-5 to TRBJ1-1; D unresolved. Germline CDR1 and CDR2: MNHEY and SVGAGI. The CDR3 extends over 15 amino acids. The V end lost 0 bases, the J end lost 6 bases, and 14 bases lay between the germline ends.

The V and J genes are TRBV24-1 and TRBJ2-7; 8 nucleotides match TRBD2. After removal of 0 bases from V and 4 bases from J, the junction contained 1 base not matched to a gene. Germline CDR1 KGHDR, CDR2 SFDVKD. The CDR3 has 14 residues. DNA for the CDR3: TGTGCCACCAGTGATTTGCGGGGGGGGTACGAGCAGTACGTC. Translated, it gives CATSDLRGGYEQYV.

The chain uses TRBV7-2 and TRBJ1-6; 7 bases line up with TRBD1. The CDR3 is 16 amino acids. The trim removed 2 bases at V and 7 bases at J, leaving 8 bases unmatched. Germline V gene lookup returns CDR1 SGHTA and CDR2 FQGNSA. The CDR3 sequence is CASSLRATGTNSPLHF. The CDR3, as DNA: TGTGCCAGCAGCTTAAGAGCGACAGGGACGAATTCACCCCTCCACTTT.

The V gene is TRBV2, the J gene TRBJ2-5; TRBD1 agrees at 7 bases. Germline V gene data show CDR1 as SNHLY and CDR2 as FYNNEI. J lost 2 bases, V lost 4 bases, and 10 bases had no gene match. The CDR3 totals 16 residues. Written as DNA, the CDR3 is TGTGCCAGCAGTGGTGGCCCGGGACAGACACAAGAGACCCAGTACTTC. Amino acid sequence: CASSGGPGQTQETQYF.

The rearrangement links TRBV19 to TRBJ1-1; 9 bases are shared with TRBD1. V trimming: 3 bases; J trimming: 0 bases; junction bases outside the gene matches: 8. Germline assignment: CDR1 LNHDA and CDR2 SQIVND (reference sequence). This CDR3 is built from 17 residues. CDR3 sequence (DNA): TGTGCCAGTAGTATGCCGGGACAGGGTAGGATGAACACTGAAGCTTTCTTT. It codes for CASSMPGQGRMNTEAFF.

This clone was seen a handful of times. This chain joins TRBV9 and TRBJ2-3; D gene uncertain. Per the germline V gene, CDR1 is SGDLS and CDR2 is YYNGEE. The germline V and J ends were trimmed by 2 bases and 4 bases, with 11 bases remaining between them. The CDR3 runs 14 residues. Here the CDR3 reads CASSVGVGSDTQYF. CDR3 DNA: TGTGCCAGCAGCGTGGGCGTAGGCTCAGATACGCAGTATTTT.

CDR3: CASSLGLAGGYEQYF. CDR3 nucleotides: TGCGCCAGCAGCTTGGGACTAGCGGGGGGCTACGAGCAGTACTTC. This chain joins TRBV5-1 and TRBJ2-7, with 13 bases lining up with TRBD2. Germline assignment: CDR1 SGHRS and CDR2 YFSETQ. This CDR3 spans 15 amino acids. J was trimmed by 3 bases and V by 0 bases; bases with no gene match: 0.

The CDR3 coding sequence is TGTGCCAGTAGACAACAGGGGGGCACAGATACGCAGTATTTT. Translation: CASRQQGGTDTQYF. J is TRBJ2-3 and V is TRBV19; 8 nucleotides agree with TRBD1. In germline, CDR1 is LNHDA, CDR2 SQIVND (reference sequence). The CDR3 length is 14 residues. J gave up 1 base and V 6 bases, and 3 bases lay outside the gene matches.

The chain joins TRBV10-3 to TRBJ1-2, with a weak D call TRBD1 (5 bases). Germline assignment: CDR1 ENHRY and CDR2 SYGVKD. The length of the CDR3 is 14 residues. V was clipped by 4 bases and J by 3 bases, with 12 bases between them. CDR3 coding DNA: TGTGCCATCAGTGTAGGGGCGACAGACTATGGCTACACCTTC. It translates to CAISVGATDYGYTF.

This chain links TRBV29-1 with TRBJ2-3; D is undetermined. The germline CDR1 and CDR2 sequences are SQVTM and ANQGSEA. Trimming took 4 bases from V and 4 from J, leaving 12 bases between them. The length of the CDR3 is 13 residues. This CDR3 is CSVVAHRPDTQYF. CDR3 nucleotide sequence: TGCAGCGTTGTAGCTCACCGGCCAGATACGCAGTATTTT.

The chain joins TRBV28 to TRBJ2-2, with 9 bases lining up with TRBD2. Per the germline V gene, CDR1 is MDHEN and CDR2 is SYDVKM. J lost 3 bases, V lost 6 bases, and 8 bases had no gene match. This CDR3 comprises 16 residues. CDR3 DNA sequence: TGTGCCAGCAGATTTAGCGGGGGCGCTTACACCGGGGAGCTGTTTTTT. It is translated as CASRFSGGAYTGELFF.

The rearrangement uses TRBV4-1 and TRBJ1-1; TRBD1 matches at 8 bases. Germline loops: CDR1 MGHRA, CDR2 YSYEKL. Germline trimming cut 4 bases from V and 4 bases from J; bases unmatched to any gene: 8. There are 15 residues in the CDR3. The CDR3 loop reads CASSRSDRVGTEAFF. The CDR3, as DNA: TGCGCCAGCAGCCGGTCGGACAGGGTAGGCACTGAAGCTTTCTTT.

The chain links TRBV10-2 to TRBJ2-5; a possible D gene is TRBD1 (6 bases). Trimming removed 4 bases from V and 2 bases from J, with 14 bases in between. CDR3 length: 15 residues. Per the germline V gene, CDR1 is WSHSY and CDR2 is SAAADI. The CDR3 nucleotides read TGCGCCAGCAGTGCCCGAGGACAGCCGCAAGAGACCCAGTACTTC. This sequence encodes CASSARGQPQETQYF.

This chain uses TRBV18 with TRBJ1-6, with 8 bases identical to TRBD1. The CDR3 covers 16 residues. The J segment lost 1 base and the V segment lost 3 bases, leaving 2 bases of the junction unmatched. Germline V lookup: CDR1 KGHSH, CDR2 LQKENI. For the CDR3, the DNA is TGTGCCAGCTCACCTGACAGGGGTTCCTATAATTCACCCCTCCACTTT. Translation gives CASSPDRGSYNSPLHF.

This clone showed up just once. For the CDR3, the DNA is TGTGCCAGCAGTTTCAGACAGGGGCGACTTGAAGCTTTCTTT. It codes for CASSFRQGRLEAFF. The V and J genes are TRBV28 and TRBJ1-1, with 8 positions matching TRBD1. The V gene's germline CDR1 is MDHEN and CDR2 SYDVKM. The CDR3 has 14 amino acids. J gave up 7 bases and V 3 bases, and 7 bases lay outside the gene matches.

CDR3 in amino acids: CAWSPDGLSGEAFF. The CDR3 nucleotides are TGTGCCTGGTCCCCCGACGGACTTTCGGGAGAAGCTTTCTTT. The genes are TRBV30 and TRBJ1-1; D call uncertain. The CDR3 is made up of 14 amino acids. CDR1 and CDR2 (germline): GTSNPN, SVGIG (reference sequence). Trimming pared 5 bases from V and 8 bases from J, leaving 21 bases between.

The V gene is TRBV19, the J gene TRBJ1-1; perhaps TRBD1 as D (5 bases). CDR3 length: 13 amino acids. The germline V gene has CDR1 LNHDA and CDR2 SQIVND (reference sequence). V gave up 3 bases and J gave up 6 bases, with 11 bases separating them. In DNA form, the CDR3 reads TGTGCCAGTAGTATGGGCAGGGCACCTGAAGCTTTCTTT. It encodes CASSMGRAPEAFF.